A single T cell receptor (beta chain) is shown here with its context. Antigen unknown. This sample is part of a study of PD-1 blockade in classical Hodgkin lymphoma. Trimming shortened V by 1 base and J by 4 bases, and 11 bases separated the two germline ends. The V gene's germline CDR1 is SGHVS and CDR2 FQNEAQ. The CDR3 totals 15 residues. The study's findings and limits: The authors have not defined what causes the repertoire differences, possibly disease activity or prior therapy.

Some clones are missing from TCRdb's copy, which holds only in-frame ones; the method was immunoSEQ multiplex PCR. This table holds 20,000 or so clones, around four fifths found once. The time point denotes: cycle 4 day 1 (C4D1), after 6 weeks of nivolumab. Relapse was seen in all patients after autologous stem cell transplantation, and brentuximab vedotin exposure was variable. It was by magnetic negative selection that CD4+ T cells were purified from thawed PBMCs. Patients' outcomes at their best amounted to complete response, partial response or progressive disease. The receptor's source is a human donor with classical Hodgkin lymphoma. Sequencing used CD4+ T cells from blood, obtained before the fourth cycle of nivolumab. The chain uses TRBV7-8 and TRBJ2-4; D unclear. Written as DNA, the CDR3 is TGTGCCAGCAGCTTAGACTACCCTCCAAAAAACATTCAGTACTTC. It yields the protein CASSLDYPPKNIQYF.